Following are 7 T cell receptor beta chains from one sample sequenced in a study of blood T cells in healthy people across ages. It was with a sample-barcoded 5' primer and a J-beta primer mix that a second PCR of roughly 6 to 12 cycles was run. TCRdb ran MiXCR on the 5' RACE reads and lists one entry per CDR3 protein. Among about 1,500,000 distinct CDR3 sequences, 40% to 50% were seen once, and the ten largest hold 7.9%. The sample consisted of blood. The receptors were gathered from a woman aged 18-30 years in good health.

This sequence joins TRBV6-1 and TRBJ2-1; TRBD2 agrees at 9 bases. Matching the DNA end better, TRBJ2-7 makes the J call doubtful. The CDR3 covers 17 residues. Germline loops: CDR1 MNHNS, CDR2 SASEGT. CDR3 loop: CASRANVVAGAYNEQYF. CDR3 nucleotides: TGTGCCAGCAGGGCCAACGTGGTAGCGGGGGCCTACAATGAGCAGTACTTC.

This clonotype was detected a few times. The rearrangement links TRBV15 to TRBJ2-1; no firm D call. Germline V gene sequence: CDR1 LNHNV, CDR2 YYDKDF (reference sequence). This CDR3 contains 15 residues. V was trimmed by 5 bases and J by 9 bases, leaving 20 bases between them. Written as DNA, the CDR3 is TGTGCCACCAGCGTGACCACTATGGGCCATCGTGAGCAGTTCTTC. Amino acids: CATSVTTMGHREQFF.

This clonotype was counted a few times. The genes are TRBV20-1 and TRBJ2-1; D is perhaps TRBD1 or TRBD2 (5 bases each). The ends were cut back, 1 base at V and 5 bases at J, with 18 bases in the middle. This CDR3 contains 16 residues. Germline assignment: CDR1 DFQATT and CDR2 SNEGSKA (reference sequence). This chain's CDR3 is CSARVGRLMAHNEQFF. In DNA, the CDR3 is TGCAGTGCTAGAGTGGGACGGCTTATGGCGCACAATGAGCAGTTCTTC.

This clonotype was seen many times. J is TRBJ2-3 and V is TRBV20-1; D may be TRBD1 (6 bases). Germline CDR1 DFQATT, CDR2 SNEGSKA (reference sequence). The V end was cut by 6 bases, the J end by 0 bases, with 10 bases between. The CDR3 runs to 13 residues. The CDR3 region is CSAADSSTDTQYF. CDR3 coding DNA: TGCAGTGCAGCGGACAGTAGCACAGATACGCAGTATTTT.

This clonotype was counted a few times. The CDR3 is CASSPGTGEYNEQFF. In DNA form, the CDR3 reads TGCGCCAGCAGCCCAGGGACAGGGGAGTACAATGAGCAGTTCTTC. The chain combines TRBV5-1 with TRBJ2-1, with 10 bases aligning to TRBD1. Per the germline V gene, CDR1 is SGHRS and CDR2 is YFSETQ. The V and J ends lost 4 bases and 4 bases, in that order; junction bases with no gene match: 5. This CDR3 has 15 amino acids.

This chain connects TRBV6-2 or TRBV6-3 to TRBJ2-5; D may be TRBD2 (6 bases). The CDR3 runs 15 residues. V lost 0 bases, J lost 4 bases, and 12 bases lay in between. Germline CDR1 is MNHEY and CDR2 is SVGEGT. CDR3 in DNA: TGTGCCAGCAGTTACTCACGGGAGTGGACAGAGACCCAGTACTTC. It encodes CASSYSREWTETQYF.

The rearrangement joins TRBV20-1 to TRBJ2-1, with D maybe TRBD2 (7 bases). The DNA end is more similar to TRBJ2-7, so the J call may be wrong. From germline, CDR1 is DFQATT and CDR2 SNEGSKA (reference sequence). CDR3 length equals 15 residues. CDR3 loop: CSAPGGSVTYNEQYF. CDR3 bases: TGCAGTGCACCGGGGGGCAGTGTCACCTACAATGAGCAGTACTTC.